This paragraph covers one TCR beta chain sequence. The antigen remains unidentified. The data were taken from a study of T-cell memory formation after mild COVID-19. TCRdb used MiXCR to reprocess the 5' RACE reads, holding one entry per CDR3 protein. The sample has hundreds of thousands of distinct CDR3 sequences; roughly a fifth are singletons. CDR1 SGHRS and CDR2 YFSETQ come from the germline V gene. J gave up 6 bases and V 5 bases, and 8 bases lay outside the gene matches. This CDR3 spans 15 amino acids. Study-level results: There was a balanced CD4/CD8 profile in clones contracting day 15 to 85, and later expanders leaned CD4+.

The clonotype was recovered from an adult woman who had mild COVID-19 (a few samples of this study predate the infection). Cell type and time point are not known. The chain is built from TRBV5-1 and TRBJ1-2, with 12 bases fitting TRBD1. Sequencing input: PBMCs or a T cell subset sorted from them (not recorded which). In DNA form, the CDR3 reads TGCGCCAGCAGAAGTCCCGGGACAGGGGGCGATGGCTACACCTTC. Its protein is CASRSPGTGGDGYTF.